The TCR beta chain described here comes from a study of blood T cell repertoires in COVID-19. Overall study context: Acute and convalescent COVID-19 specimens originated in the United States, Italy and Spain.

As processed by the authors: For nucleated cells, counts were estimated from reference gene primer amplification. Repertoires were generated with immunoSEQ multiplex PCR, while TCRdb's copy carries only in-frame clones and drops some. That table supplies the V and J calls and clone size; D and trimming were determined from the DNA. The sample yields roughly 180,000 clones, about 80% seen once. Looked up from germline, CDR1 is LNHDA and CDR2 is SQIVND (reference sequence). After removal of 6 bases from V and 0 bases from J, the junction contained 2 bases not matched to a gene. The CDR3 covers 14 residues.

The chain uses TRBV19 and TRBJ2-3; 8 bases match TRBD1. The TCR originated in a man between 60 and 70 years old who had been exposed to COVID-19. Sequences were obtained from PBMCs or T cells enriched from blood (not recorded which). CDR3 sequence: CASRDRASTDTQYF. Here the CDR3 DNA reads TGTGCCAGTAGGGACAGGGCGAGCACAGATACGCAGTATTTT.